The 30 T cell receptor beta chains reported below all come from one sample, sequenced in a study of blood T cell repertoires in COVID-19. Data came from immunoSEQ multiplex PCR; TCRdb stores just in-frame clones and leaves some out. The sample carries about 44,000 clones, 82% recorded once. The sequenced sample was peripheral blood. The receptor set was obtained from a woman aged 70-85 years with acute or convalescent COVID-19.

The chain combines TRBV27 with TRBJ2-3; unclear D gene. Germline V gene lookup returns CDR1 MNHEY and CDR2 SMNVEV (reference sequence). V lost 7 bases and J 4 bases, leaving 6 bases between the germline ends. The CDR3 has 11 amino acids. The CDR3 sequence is CASTRADTQYF. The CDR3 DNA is TGTGCCAGCACCCGGGCAGATACGCAGTATTTT.

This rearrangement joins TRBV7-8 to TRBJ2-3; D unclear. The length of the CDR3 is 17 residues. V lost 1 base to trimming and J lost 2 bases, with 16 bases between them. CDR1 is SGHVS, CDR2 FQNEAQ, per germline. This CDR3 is CASSLVETLSLTDTQYF. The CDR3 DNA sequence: TGTGCCAGCAGCTTAGTCGAGACTCTCAGCCTCACAGATACGCAGTATTTT.

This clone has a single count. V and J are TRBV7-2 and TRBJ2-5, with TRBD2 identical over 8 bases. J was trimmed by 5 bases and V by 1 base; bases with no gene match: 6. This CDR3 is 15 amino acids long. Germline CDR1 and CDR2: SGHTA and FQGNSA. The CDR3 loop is CASSLVTGGWETQYF. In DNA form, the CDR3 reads TGTGCCAGCAGCTTAGTCACGGGGGGGTGGGAGACCCAGTACTTC. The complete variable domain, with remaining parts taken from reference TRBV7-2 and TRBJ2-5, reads GAGVSQSPSNKVTEKGKDVELRCDPISGHTALYWYRQSLGQGLEFLIYFQGNSAPDKSGLPSDRFSAERTGGSVSTLTIQRTQQEDSAVYLCASSLVTGGWETQYFGPGTRLLVL.

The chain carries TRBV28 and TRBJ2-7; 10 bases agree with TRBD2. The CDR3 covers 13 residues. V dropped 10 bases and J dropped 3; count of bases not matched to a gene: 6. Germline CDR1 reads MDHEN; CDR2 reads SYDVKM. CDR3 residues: CATASGSRYEQYF. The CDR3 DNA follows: TGTGCCACCGCTAGCGGGAGCCGCTACGAGCAGTACTTC.

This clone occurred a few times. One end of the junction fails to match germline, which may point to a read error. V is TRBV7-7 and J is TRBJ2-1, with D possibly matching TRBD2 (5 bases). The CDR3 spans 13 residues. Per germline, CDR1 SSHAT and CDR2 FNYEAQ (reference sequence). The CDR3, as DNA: TGTGCTAGCAGCTTAGGTCAAGGGAGTGAGCAGTTCTTC. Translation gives CASSLGQGSEQFF. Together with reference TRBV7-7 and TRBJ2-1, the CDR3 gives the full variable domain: GAGVSQSPRYKVTKRGQDVTLRCDPISSHATLYWYQQALGQGPEFLTYFNYEAQPDKSGLPSDRFSAERPEGSISTLTIQRTEQRDSAMYRCASSLGQGSEQFFGPGTRLTVL.

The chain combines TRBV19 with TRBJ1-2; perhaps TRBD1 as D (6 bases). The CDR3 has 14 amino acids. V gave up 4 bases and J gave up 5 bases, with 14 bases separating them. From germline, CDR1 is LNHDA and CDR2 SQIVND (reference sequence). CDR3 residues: CASSSSGGAYGYTF. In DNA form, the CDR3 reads TGTGCCAGTAGTAGCTCGGGGGGGGCGTATGGCTACACCTTC.

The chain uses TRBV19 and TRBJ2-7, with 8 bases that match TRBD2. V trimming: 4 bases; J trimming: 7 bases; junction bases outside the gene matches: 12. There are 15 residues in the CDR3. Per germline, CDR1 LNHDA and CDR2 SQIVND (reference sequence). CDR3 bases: TGTGCCAGTAGTACACCGGGAGGGGCGCTTCGGGAGCAGTACTTC. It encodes CASSTPGGALREQYF.

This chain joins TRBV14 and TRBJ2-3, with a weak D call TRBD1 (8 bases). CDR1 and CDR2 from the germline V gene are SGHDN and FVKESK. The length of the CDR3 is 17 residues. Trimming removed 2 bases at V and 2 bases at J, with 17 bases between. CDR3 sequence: CASSQPRTGRDTDTQYF. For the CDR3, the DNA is TGTGCCAGCAGCCAACCCAGGACAGGGAGGGACACAGATACGCAGTATTTT.

CDR3 coding DNA: TGTGCCAGCAGCAAATGGAGAGGGATTAATGAAAAACTGTTTTTT. Protein sequence: CASSKWRGINEKLFF. The chain uses TRBV21-1 and TRBJ1-4. TRBV21-1 is termed a pseudogene. The CDR3 is 15 residues long.

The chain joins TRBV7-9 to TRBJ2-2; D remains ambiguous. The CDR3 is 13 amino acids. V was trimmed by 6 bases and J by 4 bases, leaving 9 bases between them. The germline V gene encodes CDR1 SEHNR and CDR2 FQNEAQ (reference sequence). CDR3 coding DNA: TGTGCCAGCAGTACGACTTCCACCGGGGAGCTGTTTTTT. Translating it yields CASSTTSTGELFF.

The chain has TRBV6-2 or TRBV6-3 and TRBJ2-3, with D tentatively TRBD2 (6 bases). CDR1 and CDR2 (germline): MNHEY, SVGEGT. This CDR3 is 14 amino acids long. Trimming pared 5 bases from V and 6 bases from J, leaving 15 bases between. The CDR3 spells CASSTGFRGDTQYF. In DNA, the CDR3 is TGTGCCAGCAGTACGGGATTTCGGGGGGATACGCAGTATTTT.

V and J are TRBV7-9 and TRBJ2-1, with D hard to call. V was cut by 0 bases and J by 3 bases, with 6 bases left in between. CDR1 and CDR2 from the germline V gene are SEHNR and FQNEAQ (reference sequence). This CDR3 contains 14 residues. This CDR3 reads CASSLALNYNEQFF. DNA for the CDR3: TGTGCCAGCAGCTTAGCGCTAAACTACAATGAGCAGTTCTTC.

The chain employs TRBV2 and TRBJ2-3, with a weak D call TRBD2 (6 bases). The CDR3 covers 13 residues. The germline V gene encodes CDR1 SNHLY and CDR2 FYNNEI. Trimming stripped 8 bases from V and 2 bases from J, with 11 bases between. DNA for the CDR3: TGTGCCAGCTCCGGGAGTCCCACAGATACGCAGTATTTT. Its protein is CASSGSPTDTQYF.

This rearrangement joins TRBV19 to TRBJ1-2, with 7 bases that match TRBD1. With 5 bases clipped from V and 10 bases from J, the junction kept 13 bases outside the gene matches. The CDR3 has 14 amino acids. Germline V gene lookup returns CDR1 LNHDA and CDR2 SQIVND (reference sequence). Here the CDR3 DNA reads TGTGCCAGTAGTCTCCAGGGGGAAGGGTTGGCCTACACCTTC. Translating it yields CASSLQGEGLAYTF. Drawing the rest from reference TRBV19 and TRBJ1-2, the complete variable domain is DGGITQSPKYLFRKEGQNVTLSCEQNLNHDAMYWYRQDPGQGLRLIYYSQIVNDFQKGDIAEGYSVSREKKESFPLTVTSAQKNPTAFYLCASSLQGEGLAYTFGSGTRLTVV.

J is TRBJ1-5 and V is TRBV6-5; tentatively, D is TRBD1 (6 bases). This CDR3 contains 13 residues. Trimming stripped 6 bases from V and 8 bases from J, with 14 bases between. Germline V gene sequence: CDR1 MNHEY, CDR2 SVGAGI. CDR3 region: CASSRTVWEPQHF. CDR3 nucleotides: TGTGCCAGCAGCCGGACAGTCTGGGAGCCCCAGCATTTT.

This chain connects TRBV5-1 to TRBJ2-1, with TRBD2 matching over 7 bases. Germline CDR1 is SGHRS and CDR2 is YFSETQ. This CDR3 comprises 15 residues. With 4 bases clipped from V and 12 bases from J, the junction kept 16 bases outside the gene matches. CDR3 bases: TGCGCCAGCAGCCTGGAGACTAGCCCTCGGGGTGGGCAGTTCTTC. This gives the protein CASSLETSPRGGQFF.

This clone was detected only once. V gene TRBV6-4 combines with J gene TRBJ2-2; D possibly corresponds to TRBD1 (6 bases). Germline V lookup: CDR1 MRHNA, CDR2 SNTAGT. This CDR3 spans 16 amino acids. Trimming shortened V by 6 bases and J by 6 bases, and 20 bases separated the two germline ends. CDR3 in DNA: TGTGCCAGCAGCGTCGGCAGGGGCGGTAAATCCGGGGAGCTGTTTTTT. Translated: CASSVGRGGKSGELFF.

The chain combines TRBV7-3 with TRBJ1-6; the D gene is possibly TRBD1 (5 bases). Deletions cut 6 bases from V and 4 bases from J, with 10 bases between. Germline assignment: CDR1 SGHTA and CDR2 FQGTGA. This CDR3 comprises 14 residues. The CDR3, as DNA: TGTGCCAGCAGTCCCCAGGGTTATAATTCACCCCTCCACTTT. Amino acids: CASSPQGYNSPLHF.

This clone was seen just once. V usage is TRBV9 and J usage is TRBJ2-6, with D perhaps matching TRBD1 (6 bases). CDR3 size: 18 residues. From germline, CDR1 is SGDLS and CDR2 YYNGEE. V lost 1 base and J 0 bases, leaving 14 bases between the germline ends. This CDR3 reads CASSVSAGAISGANVLTF. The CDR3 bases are TGTGCCAGCAGCGTATCGGCAGGGGCAATCTCTGGGGCCAACGTCCTGACTTTC.

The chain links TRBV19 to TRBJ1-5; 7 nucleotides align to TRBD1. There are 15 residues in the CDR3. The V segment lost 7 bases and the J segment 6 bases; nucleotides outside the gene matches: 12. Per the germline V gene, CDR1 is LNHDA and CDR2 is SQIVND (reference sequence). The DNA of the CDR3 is TGTGCCAGTACCGCGGACAGGCTTCGGGGTCAGCCCCAGCATTTT. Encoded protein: CASTADRLRGQPQHF.

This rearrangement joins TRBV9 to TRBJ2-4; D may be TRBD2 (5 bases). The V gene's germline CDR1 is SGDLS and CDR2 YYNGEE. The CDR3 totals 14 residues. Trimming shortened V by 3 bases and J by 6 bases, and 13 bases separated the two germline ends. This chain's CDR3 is CASSADYAGNIQYF. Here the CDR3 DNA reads TGTGCCAGCAGCGCCGACTATGCGGGAAACATTCAGTACTTC.

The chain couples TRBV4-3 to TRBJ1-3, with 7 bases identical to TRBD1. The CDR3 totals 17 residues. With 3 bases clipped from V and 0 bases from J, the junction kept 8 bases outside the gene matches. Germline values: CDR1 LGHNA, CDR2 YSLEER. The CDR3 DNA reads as TGCGCCAGCAGCCAGGCTCCGGGACAGAGCTCTGGAAACACCATATATTTT. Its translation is CASSQAPGQSSGNTIYF.

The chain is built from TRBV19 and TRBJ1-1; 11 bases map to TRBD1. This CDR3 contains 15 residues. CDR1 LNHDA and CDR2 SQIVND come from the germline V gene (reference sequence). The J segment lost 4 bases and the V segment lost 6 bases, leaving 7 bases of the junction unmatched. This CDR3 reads CASRTTGTGGTEAFF. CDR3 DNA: TGTGCCAGTAGGACCACCGGGACAGGGGGCACTGAAGCTTTCTTT.

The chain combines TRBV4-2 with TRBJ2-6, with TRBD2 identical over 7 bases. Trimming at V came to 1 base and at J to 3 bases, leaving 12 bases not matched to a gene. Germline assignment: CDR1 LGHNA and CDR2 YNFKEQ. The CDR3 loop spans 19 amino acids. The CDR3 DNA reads TGTGCCAGCAGCCAAGGGGCGGGAGAACAGAACGGTGGGGCCAACGTCCTGACTTTC. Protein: CASSQGAGEQNGGANVLTF.

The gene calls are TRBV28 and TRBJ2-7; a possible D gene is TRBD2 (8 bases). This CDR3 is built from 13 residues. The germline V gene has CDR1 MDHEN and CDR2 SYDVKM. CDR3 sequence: CASGRGPTYEQYF. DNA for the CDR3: TGTGCTTCCGGGAGGGGGCCGACCTACGAGCAGTACTTC.

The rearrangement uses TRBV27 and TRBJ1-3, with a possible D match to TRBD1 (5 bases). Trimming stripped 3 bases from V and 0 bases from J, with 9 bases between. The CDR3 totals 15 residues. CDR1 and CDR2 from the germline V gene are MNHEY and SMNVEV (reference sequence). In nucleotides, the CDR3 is TGTGCCAGCAGTTTTACAGGTTACTCTGGAAACACCATATATTTT. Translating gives CASSFTGYSGNTIYF.

DNA for the CDR3: TGTGCCAGCAGTGCCGGGAGTGAGTTCTACGAGCAGTACTTC. This codes for CASSAGSEFYEQYF. This chain uses TRBV6-4 with TRBJ2-7; tentative D call: TRBD2 (6 bases). Trimming took off 4 bases at V and 3 bases at J, with 13 bases between the two ends. The CDR3 is 14 amino acids. The germline gives CDR1 MRHNA, CDR2 SNTAGT.

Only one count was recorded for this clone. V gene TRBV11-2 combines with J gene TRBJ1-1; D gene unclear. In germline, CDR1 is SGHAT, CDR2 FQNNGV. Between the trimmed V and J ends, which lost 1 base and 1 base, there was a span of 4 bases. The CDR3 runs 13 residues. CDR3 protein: CASSLVQNTEAFF. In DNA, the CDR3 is TGTGCCAGCAGCTTAGTTCAGAACACTGAAGCTTTCTTT. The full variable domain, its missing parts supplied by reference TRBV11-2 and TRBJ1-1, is EAGVAQSPRYKIIEKRQSVAFWCNPISGHATLYWYQQILGQGPKLLIQFQNNGVVDDSQLPKDRFSAERLKGVDSTLKIQPAKLEDSAVYLCASSLVQNTEAFFGQGTRLTVV.

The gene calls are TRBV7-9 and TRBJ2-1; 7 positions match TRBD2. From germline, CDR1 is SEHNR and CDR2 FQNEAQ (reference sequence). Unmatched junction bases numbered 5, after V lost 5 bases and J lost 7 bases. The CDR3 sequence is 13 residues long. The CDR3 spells CASSPTSVNEQFF. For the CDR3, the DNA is TGTGCCAGCAGCCCCACTAGCGTTAATGAGCAGTTCTTC.

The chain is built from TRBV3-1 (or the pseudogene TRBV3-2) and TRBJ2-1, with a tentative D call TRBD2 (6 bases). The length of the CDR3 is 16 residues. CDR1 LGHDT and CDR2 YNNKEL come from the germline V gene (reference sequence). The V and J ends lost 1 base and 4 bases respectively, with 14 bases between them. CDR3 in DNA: TGTGCCAGCAGCCAAGGACGGGAGTCCCGATACAATGAGCAGTTCTTC. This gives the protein CASSQGRESRYNEQFF.